Listed below are T cell receptor beta chains from one sample, sequenced in a study of T cell responses to AZD1222 COVID-19 vaccine. Assay: immunoSEQ multiplex PCR; the TCRdb copy retains only in-frame clones and omits some. Here the sample spans 150,000 or so clones, around 92% being singletons. Source: peripheral blood, taken 28 days after the second AZD1222 dose. The receptors derive from an adult who received the AZD1222 COVID-19 vaccine. Both conserved end residues are part of each CDR3. D genes are given only for firm matches. Size values are once, few and many counts, or a class for expanded clones, and some rows have none.

abundance	v_gene	len	j_gene	d_gene	CDR3nt	CDR3aa
NA	TRBV5-6	14	TRBJ1-1	NA	TGTGCCAGCAGCTTGGCTTCGGAGAACACTGAAGCTTTCTTT	CASSLASENTEAFF
NA	TRBV20-1	14	TRBJ2-1	TRBD2	TGCAGTGCTAGTAGGGCTAGCGGGCAGCATGAGCAGTTCTTC	CSASRASGQHEQFF
NA	TRBV28	13	TRBJ1-1	TRBD1	TGTGCCAGCAGTACCCTCGTAGGACAGGGAGCTTTCTTT	CASSTLVGQGAFF
NA	TRBV3-1/TRBV3-2	19	TRBJ2-1	NA	TGTGCCAGCAGCCAAGTCGGGAAACAGGGTATGAGGGCCTACAATGAGCAGTTCTTC	CASSQVGKQGMRAYNEQFF
once	TRBV5-6	14	TRBJ1-2	TRBD1	TGTGCCAGCAGCGGGACGACAGGGGGCCATGGCTACACCTTC	CASSGTTGGHGYTF
NA	TRBV5-4	14	TRBJ2-3	TRBD1	TGTGCCAGCAGCTTGACAGGACAGGCAGATACGCAGTATTTT	CASSLTGQADTQYF
NA	TRBV2	15	TRBJ1-3	NA	TGTGCCAGCACGAGGACATACTTTACTGGAAACACCATATATTTT	CASTRTYFTGNTIYF
NA	TRBV6-2/TRBV6-3	16	TRBJ2-3	TRBD1	TGTGCCAGCAGTCACCCCGGGACAGAGAGCACAGATACGCAGTATTTT	CASSHPGTESTDTQYF
few	TRBV6-4	15	TRBJ1-2	TRBD1	TGTGCCAGCAGTGACCGCGGACAGGGGGTCGACGGCTACACCTTC	CASSDRGQGVDGYTF
NA	TRBV6-5	14	TRBJ1-1	TRBD1	TGTGCCAGCAGTTGGGACAGGGGGAACACTGAAGCTTTCTTT	CASSWDRGNTEAFF
NA	TRBV15	16	TRBJ1-2	NA	TGTGCCACCAGCAGGTCGAACAGGGACCAGAACTATGGCTACACCTTC	CATSRSNRDQNYGYTF
NA	TRBV4-2	15	TRBJ2-3	TRBD2	TGTGCCAGCAGACCGACTAGCGGGAGAACAGATACGCAGTATTTT	CASRPTSGRTDTQYF
NA	TRBV24-1	16	TRBJ2-1	TRBD2	TGTGCCACCAGTGATTTGCGACTAGCGGGAGGGGATGAGCAGTTCTTC	CATSDLRLAGGDEQFF
NA	TRBV6-1	17	TRBJ2-1	NA	TGTGCCAGCAGTGAAGGGTCCGCGCGGGGAGATTACTATGAGCAGTTCTTC	CASSEGSARGDYYEQFF
once	TRBV28	13	TRBJ2-1	NA	TGTGCCAGCAGTTTACTAGCCTACAATGAGCAGTTCTTC	CASSLLAYNEQFF